This T cell receptor (beta chain) is from a study of T-cell memory formation after mild COVID-19. TCRdb re-derived calls from the 5' RACE reads in MiXCR, one entry per CDR3 protein. The table shows just under 350,000 distinct CDR3 sequences, with roughly 13% occurring only once. This clonotype was detected a few times. Material for sequencing was PBMCs or a T cell subset sorted from them (not recorded which). The TCR sequence derives from a man aged 18-30 years who had mild COVID-19 (a few samples of this study predate the infection). Cell type and time point are not known.

The CDR3 spells CASSYNRVSGYTF. The CDR3 bases are TGTGCCAGCAGCTACAACAGGGTCTCTGGCTACACCTTC. The V gene is TRBV6-5, the J gene TRBJ1-2; possible D gene TRBD1, 6 bases. The V end was cut by 6 bases, the J end by 7 bases, with 15 bases between. Germline CDR1 reads MNHEY; CDR2 reads SVGAGI. The CDR3 has 13 residues.